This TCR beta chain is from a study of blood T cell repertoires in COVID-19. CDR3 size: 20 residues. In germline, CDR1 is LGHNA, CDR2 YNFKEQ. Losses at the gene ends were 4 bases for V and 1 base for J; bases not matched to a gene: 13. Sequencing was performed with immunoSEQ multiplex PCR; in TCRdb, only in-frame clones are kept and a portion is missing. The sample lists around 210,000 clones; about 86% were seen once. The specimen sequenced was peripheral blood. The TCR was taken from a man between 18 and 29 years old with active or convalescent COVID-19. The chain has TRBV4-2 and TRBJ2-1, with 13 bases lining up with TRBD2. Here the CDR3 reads CASSPTLVTSGRASYNEQFF. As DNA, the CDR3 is TGTGCCAGCAGCCCGACCCTCGTAACTAGCGGGAGGGCATCCTACAATGAGCAGTTCTTC.